This is a list of T cell receptor beta chains from one sample in a study of T-cell reconstitution after alpha-beta-depleted transplantation in children. One entry per CDR3 protein, called by TCRdb with MiXCR from the PCR reads. The data show 190,000 or so distinct CDR3 sequences, roughly 7.5% seen once. Sequencing was performed on PBMCs from the stem cell graft donor, taken from the stem cell graft. These receptor sequences come from a human donor who donated a stem cell graft to a child with Wiskott-Aldrich syndrome. CDR3s include the opening cysteine and the closing phenylalanine or tryptophan. A D gene is named only where the DNA matches it firmly. Size values are once, few and many counts, or a class for expanded clones, and some rows have none.

CDR3 DNA	CDR3 protein	D gene	J gene	clone size	V gene
TGTGCCAGCAGCTTAGTTTCGGGTACCTACGAGCAGTACTTC	CASSLVSGTYEQYF	.	TRBJ2-7	.	TRBV7-8
TGTGCCAGCAGGAATAAAGGTTTGACAGATACGCAGTATTTT	CASRNKGLTDTQYF	.	TRBJ2-3	.	TRBV27
TGCGCCAGCAGCGGCAGGACAGGGGGGAACTATGGCTACACCTTC	CASSGRTGGNYGYTF	TRBD1	TRBJ1-2	many	TRBV5-1
TGTGCCAGCAGCCCTAGGGGGGATAGCTCCTACAATGAGCAGTTCTTC	CASSPRGDSSYNEQFF	.	TRBJ2-1	.	TRBV11-2
TGCGCCAGCAGCTGGGGTCAGAACACTGAAGCTTTCTTT	CASSWGQNTEAFF	.	TRBJ1-1	many	TRBV5-1
TGTGCCAGCAGTAACGGGGGGGCGGCAGAGACCCAGTACTTC	CASSNGGAAETQYF	TRBD2	TRBJ2-5	many	TRBV12-3/TRBV12-4
TGCAGTGCTAGAGGAGGTACGAGCTACGAGCAGTACTTC	CSARGGTSYEQYF	.	TRBJ2-7	many	TRBV20-1
TGTGCCAGCAGTTTAAGTACAGGTCTTGAAGCTTTCTTT	CASSLSTGLEAFF	.	TRBJ1-1	many	TRBV12-3/TRBV12-4
TGCGCCAGCAGCTTGGGGCAGGGGGCTAACTATGGCTACACCTTC	CASSLGQGANYGYTF	TRBD1	TRBJ1-2	many	TRBV5-1
TGCGCCAGCGGAACAACTAGCGGGGGGGACTACGAGCAGTACTTC	CASGTTSGGDYEQYF	TRBD2	TRBJ2-7	.	TRBV5-1
TGTGCCAGCAGCCAGCGGACAGGACTCTACGAGCAGTACTTC	CASSQRTGLYEQYF	TRBD1	TRBJ2-7	few	TRBV3-1
TGTGCCAGCAGCCAGGAGGGGGATTCTATGAACACTGAAGCTTTCTTT	CASSQEGDSMNTEAFF	.	TRBJ1-1	many	TRBV2
TGTGCCAGCGCATCGTGGTCCCCTGACTACGAGCAGTACTTC	CASASWSPDYEQYF	.	TRBJ2-7	many	TRBV7-9
TGCAGTGCTAGAGATCTAAAGGACACAGGAAACACCATATATTTT	CSARDLKDTGNTIYF	.	TRBJ1-3	many	TRBV20-1
TGTGCCAGCAGTTGGATTTCCAGCGGCTACACCTTC	CASSWISSGYTF	.	TRBJ1-2	many	TRBV28
TGCAGTGTTTCGGGACACCTTCCCTACGAGCAGTACTTC	CSVSGHLPYEQYF	.	TRBJ2-7	many	TRBV20-1
TGCAGCGTTGATCCTCGAGCGGGGTACAACAATGAGCAGTTCTTC	CSVDPRAGYNNEQFF	TRBD2	TRBJ2-1	many	TRBV29-1
TGCAGCGTGCGGGGCGGGGCAGGGGGCACAGATACGCAGTATTTT	CSVRGGAGGTDTQYF	.	TRBJ2-3	many	TRBV29-1
TGTGCCAGCAGCCCCCGAAACTATGGCTACACCTTC	CASSPRNYGYTF	.	TRBJ1-2	many	TRBV13
TGTGCCAGCTCACCCGGGACAGGGGGCGAAGAGACCCAGTACTTC	CASSPGTGGEETQYF	TRBD1	TRBJ2-5	few	TRBV18
TGCGCCAGCAGCTTGGCCGGGACTAGCGGGGGGGCCCTGGAGACCCAGTACTTC	CASSLAGTSGGALETQYF	TRBD2	TRBJ2-5	few	TRBV5-1
TGTGCCAGCAGCCAAAACCCTTTGACAGGGGATGAGCAGTTCTTC	CASSQNPLTGDEQFF	TRBD1	TRBJ2-1	many	TRBV14
TGTGCCAGCAGCGTAGCAATGTACAATGAGCAGTTCTTC	CASSVAMYNEQFF	.	TRBJ2-1	many	TRBV9
TGCGCCAGCAGCTTGGCCGGGGGCGGAAGAGATACGCAGTATTTT	CASSLAGGGRDTQYF	.	TRBJ2-3	few	TRBV5-1
TGTGCCAGCACCTTGAGGAGGGATGAAGCTTTCTTT	CASTLRRDEAFF	.	TRBJ1-1	many	TRBV12-3/TRBV12-4
TGCGCCAGCAGCCGCACAGGGGGCGCGAGTGGCTTCTATGGCTACACCTTC	CASSRTGGASGFYGYTF	TRBD1	TRBJ1-2	many	TRBV5-1
TGTGCCACCAGTGATCCCAGACAGGAAGAGCAGTACTTC	CATSDPRQEEQYF	.	TRBJ2-7	many	TRBV24-1
TGTGCCAGCAGTCGATCGACAGGGGTGAGAGAGCAGTACTTC	CASSRSTGVREQYF	TRBD1	TRBJ2-7	many	TRBV12-3/TRBV12-4
TGCAGTGCTAGCGGGGGGAAACAGCCCCAGCATTTT	CSASGGKQPQHF	.	TRBJ1-5	many	TRBV20-1
TGTGCCAGCAGCTTAACTGAAGCTTTCTTT	CASSLTEAFF	.	TRBJ1-1	many	TRBV7-9
TGTGCCACCAGCATTTTTCGGCAGCCCTCTAACCCAGCTTTCTTT	CATSIFRQPSNPAFF	.	TRBJ1-1	many	TRBV15
TGCAGCGTCGTCCGGGACAGCTACGAGCAGTACTTC	CSVVRDSYEQYF	TRBD1	TRBJ2-7	many	TRBV29-1
TGTGCCATCAGCCCTTTCGTAGGAGTTCGGGACAATCAGCCCCAGCATTTT	CAISPFVGVRDNQPQHF	.	TRBJ1-5	.	TRBV10-3
TGTGCCAGCAGTAACCTAGCTGGGAAACTGTTTTTT	CASSNLAGKLFF	.	TRBJ1-4	many	TRBV6-6
TGTGCCAGCAGCTCTTTCAACGGGATCGACAATGAGCAGTTCTTC	CASSSFNGIDNEQFF	.	TRBJ2-1	many	TRBV2
TGTGCCAGCAGACGAAGGGGAGCCTTTAATTCACCCCTCCACTTT	CASRRRGAFNSPLHF	.	TRBJ1-6	many	TRBV12-3/TRBV12-4
TGCAGCGTTGAAGATGGACCAGGTGGAACAGGGCCAAGCACAGATACGCAGTATTTT	CSVEDGPGGTGPSTDTQYF	.	TRBJ2-3	many	TRBV29-1
TGTGCCAGCAGTTCAATCGGGACAGGGCTGAATGAGCAGTTCTTC	CASSSIGTGLNEQFF	TRBD1	TRBJ2-1	many	TRBV12-3/TRBV12-4